The 9 T cell receptor beta chains below come from one sample, sequenced in a study of CD8 T cells in ankylosing spondylitis. MiXCR, applied by TCRdb to the 5' RACE reads, yields one record per CDR3 protein. The sample shows approximately 240,000 distinct CDR3 sequences, more than 20% of them seen only once. Sequenced: blood, either unsorted or a sorted T cell fraction (not recorded which). These receptors all stem from a male donor with ankylosing spondylitis or in good health (not recorded which).

This clonotype occurred many times. The J gene is TRBJ2-2, the V gene TRBV28; TRBD1 might be the D (6 bases). From germline, CDR1 is MDHEN and CDR2 SYDVKM. V lost 6 bases, J lost 1 base, and 15 bases lay in between. The CDR3 covers 16 residues. DNA for the CDR3: TGTGCCAGCAGGGGGGCTAGCTTCAAGAACACCGGGGAGCTGTTTTTT. Translation gives CASRGASFKNTGELFF.

This clonotype was seen ten or more times. The chain combines TRBV12-3 or TRBV12-4 with TRBJ1-5; D is unresolved. CDR3 length equals 12 residues. Trimming took off 4 bases at V and 2 bases at J, with 3 bases between the two ends. Here the CDR3 reads CASSSGNQPQHF. CDR3 coding DNA: TGTGCCAGCAGTTCAGGCAATCAGCCCCAGCATTTT.

V is TRBV12-3 or TRBV12-4 and J is TRBJ2-1; 10 bases align to TRBD1. This CDR3 region has 12 residues. After removal of 6 bases from V and 15 bases from J, the junction contained 8 bases not matched to a gene. CDR3 sequence reads: CASSQTRDRGFF. The CDR3 nucleotides are TGTGCCAGCAGCCAAACCCGGGACAGGGGGTTCTTC.

This clonotype has only a few counts. The rearrangement links TRBV20-1 to TRBJ2-2; D unclear. V was trimmed by 3 bases and J by 1 base, leaving 9 bases between them. The germline CDR1 and CDR2 sequences are DFQATT and SNEGSKA (reference sequence). This CDR3 is 14 amino acids long. The DNA of the CDR3 is TGCAGTGCTAGTCGGCAGGAGAACACCGGGGAGCTGTTTTTT. This gives the protein CSASRQENTGELFF.

This clonotype has only a few counts. The chain links TRBV4-1 to TRBJ2-1, with 9 bases aligning to TRBD2. CDR1 and CDR2 (germline): MGHRA, YSYEKL. J lost 0 bases, V lost 0 bases, and 6 bases had no gene match. The CDR3 spans 18 residues. CDR3 bases: TGCGCCAGCAGCCAAGATGCTAAGCGGGGGGCCTCCTACAATGAGCAGTTCTTC. Translated: CASSQDAKRGASYNEQFF.

This clonotype has a count of ten or more. This chain uses TRBV29-1 with TRBJ2-7, with unresolved D. This CDR3 comprises 12 residues. Trimming removed 2 bases from V and 0 bases from J, with 5 bases in between. Germline CDR1 is SQVTM and CDR2 is ANQGSEA. The CDR3 here is CSVEQSSYEQYF. In DNA, the CDR3 is TGCAGCGTTGAACAGAGCTCCTACGAGCAGTACTTC.

This clonotype was recorded at least ten times. The V gene is TRBV29-1, the J gene TRBJ2-5; 7 positions match TRBD2. The CDR3 is 15 amino acids. J gave up 5 bases and V 2 bases, and 11 bases lay outside the gene matches. Per the germline V gene, CDR1 is SQVTM and CDR2 is ANQGSEA. CDR3 DNA: TGCAGCGTTGAATTAACTAGCGTCGGGCGGGAGACCCAGTACTTC. Translation gives CSVELTSVGRETQYF.

The table lists this clonotype with many counts. The genes are TRBV20-1 and TRBJ2-3, with a possible D match to TRBD2 (6 bases). Germline-derived CDR1 and CDR2 are DFQATT and SNEGSKA (reference sequence). V lost 2 bases to trimming and J lost 6 bases, with 15 bases between them. This CDR3 is 14 amino acids long. The CDR3 loop is CSARPNGLSDTQYF. In DNA form, the CDR3 reads TGCAGTGCTAGACCCAATGGACTATCCGATACGCAGTATTTT.

In its sample, this clonotype was seen many times. The chain joins TRBV3-1 to TRBJ2-7, with D perhaps matching TRBD1 or TRBD2 (5 bases each). The germline CDR1 and CDR2 sequences are LGHDT and YNNKEL (reference sequence). Trimming took off 5 bases at V and 7 bases at J, with 18 bases between the two ends. This CDR3 has 14 residues. The CDR3 bases are TGTGCCAGCAGCTTCGGGACCGCTTATTGGGAGCAGTACTTC. Protein: CASSFGTAYWEQYF.